This is a list of T cell receptor beta chains from one sample in a study of spatial heterogeneity in lung cancer. TCRdb analysed the 5' RACE reads with MiXCR anew, one entry per CDR3 protein. The sample consists of about 11,000 distinct CDR3 sequences, more than 3% of them appearing once. This material consisted of PBMCs, taken at surgery. The receptors were sampled from a female donor with early-stage non-small cell lung cancer. CDR3s include the opening cysteine and the closing phenylalanine or tryptophan. The D gene is left open where the match is weak. Rows give clone size only sometimes, using once, few, many, or a class for an expanded clone.

J gene	V gene	clone size	D gene	CDR3 DNA	CDR3 protein
TRBJ2-7	TRBV11-2	few	.	TGTGCCAGCAGCTTTCCAGGGAGATACGAGCAGTACTTC	CASSFPGRYEQYF
TRBJ1-6	TRBV5-4	few	TRBD1	TGTGCCAGCAGCGAGGGACAGGGGCAGAATTCACCCCTCCACTTT	CASSEGQGQNSPLHF
TRBJ2-7	TRBV28	many	TRBD1	TGTGCCAGCAGTCCACTGGACAGGGACTACGAGCAGTACTTC	CASSPLDRDYEQYF
TRBJ2-5	TRBV10-3	many	.	TGTGCCATCAGCGATTCGGGATCCAAAGAGACCCAGTACTTC	CAISDSGSKETQYF
TRBJ2-2	TRBV27	many	.	TGTGCCAGCAGCCCCTTGGGCGGGAACGGGGAGCTGTTTTTT	CASSPLGGNGELFF
TRBJ2-4	TRBV15	few	.	TGTGCCACCAGCGACGGGATGAGGAGGGGCATTCAGTACTTC	CATSDGMRRGIQYF
TRBJ2-3	TRBV20-1	many	TRBD2	TGCAGTGCTATACCGACTAGCGGGGGACGCACAGATACGCAGTATTTT	CSAIPTSGGRTDTQYF
TRBJ1-1	TRBV12-3/TRBV12-4	many	TRBD1	TGTGCCAGCAGTGATGGACAGGGTCCCACTGAAGCTTTCTTT	CASSDGQGPTEAFF
TRBJ2-3	TRBV5-6	many	.	TGTGCCAGCAGCTTCGTGCCCTCCACAGATACGCAGTATTTT	CASSFVPSTDTQYF
TRBJ1-1	TRBV20-1	many	.	TGCAGTGCTAGATCCCTCTTTGAGGGGGAGAACACTGAAGCTTTCTTT	CSARSLFEGENTEAFF
TRBJ1-4	TRBV30	many	.	TGTGCCTGGAGTGGCTCAGAACCGACTAATGAAAAACTGTTTTTT	CAWSGSEPTNEKLFF
TRBJ2-2	TRBV20-1	many	.	TGCAGTGCTACTGGTACAAGGACCGGGGAGCTGTTTTTT	CSATGTRTGELFF
TRBJ2-1	TRBV7-9	many	TRBD1	TGTGCCAGCAGCCGGGACAGGGAGCAGTTCTTC	CASSRDREQFF
TRBJ2-5	TRBV3-1	few	.	TGTGCCAGCAGCCAAGTATGGGGTGACACGGACTATCAAGAGACCCAGTACTTC	CASSQVWGDTDYQETQYF
TRBJ2-3	TRBV12-3/TRBV12-4	many	.	TGTGCCAGCAGCCGGACAAGGGTGGGCCCAGATACGCAGTATTTT	CASSRTRVGPDTQYF
TRBJ1-2	TRBV5-6	many	.	TGTGCCAGCAGCTTGCAAGGATCCCCCTATGGCTACACCTTC	CASSLQGSPYGYTF
TRBJ2-7	TRBV28	many	.	TGTGCCAGCACCTCCTTGGGGACCGAGCAGTACTTC	CASTSLGTEQYF
TRBJ2-5	TRBV7-2	.	TRBD1	TGTGCCAGCAGCGTGGGACAGGGGGCAGAGACCCAGTACTTC	CASSVGQGAETQYF
TRBJ2-7	TRBV20-1	.	.	TGCAGTGCTAGAGAGTCCGGGCTCTCCTTCGAGCAGTACTTC	CSARESGLSFEQYF
TRBJ2-3	TRBV19	many	.	TGTGCCAGTAGCCCGACAGCGAGGACGTCCACAGATACGCAGTATTTT	CASSPTARTSTDTQYF
TRBJ2-1	TRBV20-1	many	TRBD2	TGCAGTGCTACCAGCGGGGGGGCGAGGAATGAGCAGTTCTTC	CSATSGGARNEQFF
TRBJ2-6	TRBV6-2/TRBV6-3	many	.	TGTGCCAGCTCACTAGGAAATGGCGGAGGGGCCAACGTCCTGACTTTC	CASSLGNGGGANVLTF
TRBJ1-1	TRBV27	.	TRBD1	TGTGCCAGCAGCCCCGGGACAGGGAGGTACATGAACACTGAAGCTTTCTTT	CASSPGTGRYMNTEAFF
TRBJ2-6	TRBV5-4	many	.	TGTGCCAGCAGCTTGGGGCAGATGGGGGCCAACGTCCTGACTTTC	CASSLGQMGANVLTF
TRBJ2-5	TRBV20-1	many	TRBD1	TGCAGTGCTAGACCCCAAACAGGGGGCATCAAAGAGACCCAGTACTTC	CSARPQTGGIKETQYF
TRBJ1-1	TRBV30	.	.	TGTGCCTGGAGTCCCCAGACGATGAACACTGAAGCTTTCTTT	CAWSPQTMNTEAFF
TRBJ2-7	TRBV20-1	few	TRBD2	TGCAGTGCCGAAAGCGGGAGTAGTTGGGCCCCCGAGCAGTACTTC	CSAESGSSWAPEQYF
TRBJ1-3	TRBV15	.	.	TGTGCCACCAGCAGGGACATCTCTGGAAACACCATATATTTT	CATSRDISGNTIYF
TRBJ2-3	TRBV6-2/TRBV6-3	many	.	TGTGCCAGCAGTCATTTTTCGTGGGCAGATACGCAGTATTTT	CASSHFSWADTQYF
TRBJ1-6	TRBV6-2/TRBV6-3	many	.	TGTGCCAGCAGCTGGACCCGGGACCGACTTTACCCCCTCCACTTT	CASSWTRDRLYPLHF
TRBJ2-1	TRBV12-5	many	.	TGTGCTAGTGGTTTGGAATCTCTCGGGACACCGCTGACAAATGAGCAGTTCTTC	CASGLESLGTPLTNEQFF
TRBJ1-4	TRBV12-3/TRBV12-4	many	TRBD1	TGTGCCAGCAGTCCCCGACAGGGGGCCCTGTTTTTT	CASSPRQGALFF
TRBJ2-3	TRBV29-1	many	TRBD2	TGCAGCGTTGAATCTAGCGGGGGGTGGTTAGATACGCAGTATTTT	CSVESSGGWLDTQYF
TRBJ2-7	TRBV7-2	many	.	TGTGCCAGCACCCCAGCGGTAGGGCCCTACGAGCAGTACTTC	CASTPAVGPYEQYF
TRBJ2-3	TRBV28	many	.	TGTGCCAGCAGTCCCCTAAGGTCTCTTTCTAGCACAGATACGCAGTATTTT	CASSPLRSLSSTDTQYF
TRBJ2-2	TRBV3-1	few	TRBD1	TGTGCCAGCAGCCAAGGGGGACAGGGGGCGGCCGGGGAGCTGTTTTTT	CASSQGGQGAAGELFF
TRBJ1-1	TRBV12-3/TRBV12-4	many	TRBD1	TGTGCCAGCATTTTACAGGGGTTCACTGAAGCTTTCTTT	CASILQGFTEAFF
TRBJ2-2	TRBV12-3/TRBV12-4	many	.	TGTGCCAGCAGTGATTTAGCGGGACAGGCCGGGGAGCTGTTTTTT	CASSDLAGQAGELFF
TRBJ2-5	TRBV7-9	few	TRBD2	TGTGCCAGCAGCCCTAGCGGAAGAGAGACCCAGTACTTC	CASSPSGRETQYF
TRBJ2-7	TRBV9	many	TRBD1	TGTGCCAGCAGCGTGGCCGGGACAGCACCTTACGAGCAGTACTTC	CASSVAGTAPYEQYF
TRBJ2-5	TRBV5-4	many	TRBD2	TGTGCCAGCAGCTTGGGGCCTAGCGGGACGGGGTCCCAAGAGACCCAGTACTTC	CASSLGPSGTGSQETQYF
TRBJ2-3	TRBV20-1	.	.	TGCAGTGCTAGTAACGGGCGCGGGGGCACAGATACGCAGTATTTT	CSASNGRGGTDTQYF